Included here is one T cell receptor (beta chain) sequence, with context. Its target is unknown. The germline gives CDR1 SGHRS, CDR2 YFSETQ. V shed 5 bases and J shed 2 bases, with 17 bases lying between them. There are 15 residues in the CDR3. This entry comes from a study of STAT3 mutations in large granular lymphocyte leukemia. Only in-frame clones appear in the TCRdb table, and some are missing; sequencing was by immunoSEQ multiplex PCR. Here the sample spans around 1,700 clones, approximately 66% being singletons. Study observations and caveats: In several patients, dominant TCR clone burden exceeded STAT3 mutant burden. Treatment regimens differed across patients between samplings. Every T-cell large granular lymphocyte leukemia patient had at least one immunodominant TCR beta clonotype.

The chain combines TRBV5-1 with TRBJ2-7; possibly TRBD1 or TRBD2 for D (5 bases each). This receptor was identified in a man aged 55 to 70 with T-cell large granular lymphocyte leukemia. Some clones in this sample may be carry-over from other donors' samples. Specimen: peripheral blood mononuclear cells. In nucleotides, the CDR3 is TGCGCCAGCAGAACTACCGGGACCTCAACCTACGAGCAGTACTTC. Amino acid sequence: CASRTTGTSTYEQYF.